The T cell receptor beta chain described here comes from a study of chemoradiotherapy in HPV16-positive cancers. Study background: Candidate HPV-specific T-cell clones and common TCR motifs came from functional assays in a couple of HPV16-positive patients.

The CDR3 is 12 residues long. The V gene lost 7 bases and the J gene lost 14 bases, with 18 bases spanning the gap. Per the germline V gene, CDR1 is LNHDA and CDR2 is SQIVND (reference sequence). This clone was found a few times. What it binds is unknown. Profiling relied on immunoSEQ multiplex PCR, and the TCRdb table lists in-frame clones only, not all of them. Among some 14,000 clones listed, under 80% were seen once. Study observations and caveats: Candidate HPV-specific clones and E7-related TCR motifs grew in tumor during treatment.

The receptor's source is a human donor with HPV-associated anogenital cancer. Sampling was performed from a patient who underwent chemoradiotherapy. The gene calls are TRBV19 and TRBJ1-5; possibly TRBD1 for D (5 bases). DNA for the CDR3: TGTGCCAGTAATCGAGTGGGGGAACGGGAGCATTTT. As protein: CASNRVGEREHF.